This TCR beta chain is from a study of blood T cell repertoires in COVID-19. Sequencing used immunoSEQ multiplex PCR; TCRdb keeps in-frame clones, though not all of them. The sample has approximately 70,000 clones, around nine tenths seen once; the top ten hold about an eighth. V lost 1 base to trimming and J lost 1 base, with 7 bases between them. Germline values: CDR1 LNHNV, CDR2 YYDKDF (reference sequence). This CDR3 has 14 residues. This clone showed up just once. The sample comprised peripheral blood. The sequence was obtained from a woman aged 55-69 years with acute or convalescent COVID-19. The chain has TRBV15 and TRBJ2-5; possible D gene TRBD2, 6 bases. Here the CDR3 reads CATSRGGGQETQYF. In nucleotides, the CDR3 is TGTGCCACCAGCAGAGGGGGAGGCCAAGAGACCCAGTACTTC.